The sequence of this T cell receptor (beta chain) was determined in a study of T-cell memory formation after mild COVID-19 (dated by TCRdb to about 2021). In the study overall: TCR sequence clusters from the two donors were largely donor specific. Longitudinal TCRalpha and TCRbeta repertoire sequencing tracked T-cell clones expanding and contracting after mild COVID-19 in a couple of donors. The cohort comprised two young, previously healthy adult volunteers, one female and one male.

Ficoll-Paque density gradient centrifugation was used to isolate PBMCs. About this clonotype itself: Its antigen is still unknown. Per-nucleotide qualities are absent, and no much larger clonotype sits a single base away.

V is pared back by 2 bases and J by 0 bases, with 19 bases lying between the germline termini. From the cysteine through the phenylalanine, the CDR3 covers 18 amino acids. Only the CDR3 part of the read is kept: 54 bases, read in frame from the first base. CDR1 is given as KGHSH and CDR2 as LQKENI, both from the germline V gene. Sequencer: Illumina NovaSeq 6000. TCRalpha and TCRbeta cDNA libraries were built by 5'RACE with constant-segment primers, adding sample barcodes and unique molecular identifiers. Trizol reagent was used to extract RNA from every sample. Library amplification was performed in two PCR steps, and a second sample barcode and Illumina TruSeq adapters were introduced in the second step. Libraries were sequenced on an Illumina NovaSeq with 2 x 150 bp paired-end reads. As for how the authors treated the data: Reads were demultiplexed and collapsed into UMI-guided consensus sequences with migec v1.2.7. Using mixcr v2.1.11, UMI consensuses were aligned to TRA and TRB V and J templates and then assembled into clonotypes. Clonotypes were classified as expanded or contracted when called significant by both edgeR and NoisET, with noise models trained on biological replicates. For edgeR calls, the cutoffs were a false discovery rate-adjusted p below 0.01 and a log2 fold-change threshold of 1. As an exploratory analysis of dynamics, max-normalized trajectories of the 1000 most abundant clonotypes were examined by PCA with hierarchical clustering. Each responding clone was given a CD4 or CD8 phenotype based on the CD4+ and CD8+ repertoires, which had been sequenced separately. TCRdb reprocessing: public reads trimmed at Q25 with fastp, clones called with MiXCR, in-frame beta chains kept. Every CDR3 protein is listed once, alongside the most common genes and DNA of its rows. The V and J calls were not made by the authors but by TCRdb's processing. This sample lists about 320,000 distinct CDR3 sequences; approximately 15% were detected once. In total, the top ten clones hold around 20% of the sample.

Results and caveats for the whole study, not just this receptor: Some responding clones were detected in pre-infection memory, which suggested that pre-existing cross-reactive memory T cells had joined the SARS-CoV-2 response. The study included only a couple of mild cases, and larger cohorts that include severe cases with pre-infection samples were judged to be necessary. Contracting CD4+ clones were located mainly in the CM and EM memory subsets, whereas CD8+ clones were found to be enriched in EMRA. SARS-CoV-2 specificity of the second-wave clones peaking on day 37 was not confirmed. Clones contracting from day 15 to 85 had balanced CD4/CD8 phenotypes, while a second wave expanding from day 15 to 37 was biased towards CD4+.

The sequenced sample was PBMCs or a T cell subset sorted from them (not recorded which). In this chain, TRBV18 is recombined with TRBJ1-1, with the D gene not clear enough to name. This TCR came from a man younger than 35 who had mild COVID-19 (a few samples of this study predate the infection). The sample titles of this study are shuffled in the database, so cell type and time point are left out; the donor was told from shared clones. The sequenced DNA is TGTGCCAGCTCACCATATTCTGTAGGAGGACCCCTGAACACTGAAGCTTTCTTT. Its amino acids are CASSPYSVGGPLNTEAFF.